This passage covers 5 T cell receptor beta chains from one sample sequenced in a study of T cells after yellow fever vaccination. TCRdb re-derived calls from the 5' RACE reads in MiXCR, one entry per CDR3 protein. The repertoire consists of approximately 510,000 distinct CDR3 sequences, with just over 20% occurring once and the leading ten covering about 16%. The material was PBMCs, obtained around 3 weeks after the first yellow fever vaccination. These receptor sequences come from a man younger than 35 who received the YFV17D yellow fever vaccine.

This chain links TRBV12-3 or TRBV12-4 with TRBJ2-7; TRBD1 or TRBD2 may be the D gene (5 bases each). CDR3 size: 13 residues. The germline V and J ends were trimmed by 5 bases and 6 bases, with 14 bases remaining between them. CDR3 coding DNA: TGTGCCAGCAGTCCGGGACGGTGGGTCGAGCAGTACTTC. Protein: CASSPGRWVEQYF.

This clonotype has only a few counts. The chain joins TRBV6-2 or TRBV6-3 to TRBJ2-7; TRBD2 matches 8 bases. The CDR3 consists of 14 residues. CDR1 and CDR2 (germline): MNHEY, SVGEGT. V shed 5 bases and J 0 bases; nucleotides not matched to a gene: 3. The CDR3 DNA reads as TGTGCCAGCAGTAGCGGGGGCACCTCCTACGAGCAGTACGTC. It translates to CASSSGGTSYEQYV.

There are a few counts of this clonotype. The CDR3 sequence is CASRRLAGEEYQETQYF. Written as DNA, the CDR3 is TGTGCCAGTAGGCGACTAGCGGGGGAGGAGTACCAAGAGACCCAGTACTTC. The V and J genes are TRBV19 and TRBJ2-5; 12 bases map to TRBD2. The CDR3 runs 17 residues. V lost 6 bases to trimming and J lost 0 bases; unmatched junction nucleotides: 8. Germline CDR1 LNHDA, CDR2 SQIVND (reference sequence).

The chain employs TRBV11-2 and TRBJ2-7; 8 nucleotides match TRBD1. In germline, CDR1 is SGHAT, CDR2 FQNNGV. This CDR3 is 17 amino acids long. Losses at the gene ends were 1 base for V and 1 base for J; bases not matched to a gene: 9. CDR3 sequence reads: CASSLGLRQGASYEQYF. Written as DNA, the CDR3 is TGTGCCAGCAGCTTAGGTCTTCGGCAGGGGGCTTCCTACGAGCAGTACTTC.

This clonotype came up many times. The genes are TRBV12-3 or TRBV12-4 and TRBJ2-7; D is possibly TRBD1 (7 bases). Trimming took 6 bases from V and 7 from J, leaving 19 bases between them. The CDR3 spans 14 residues. The CDR3 DNA reads as TGTGCCAGCAGCCCCGACAGGGAGGTGAGGGAGCAGTACGTC. Protein: CASSPDREVREQYV.